Listed here is a single T cell receptor beta chain. This clone was recorded a few times. The antigen it binds to is not known. Base qualities were left out, and no much larger clone turns up one base away. Lesional scalp punch biopsies and peripheral blood were obtained from alopecia areata patients. PBMCs were isolated by density centrifugation and stained for CD3, CD4 and CD8, and CD4+ and CD8+ T cells were sorted on a FACSAria. As part of a multicenter biomarker study, untreated alopecia areata patients were recruited. For five or six biomarker-study patients, blood CD8+ T cells were further sorted into NKG2D-low and NKG2D-high fractions. Receptor libraries were prepared by the immunoSEQ multiplex PCR assay. RNA was extracted from all samples and reverse transcribed into cDNA as template for TCR sequencing. First-strand cDNA was synthesized using SuperScript III with a 2:1 mix of oligo-dT and random hexamers. A synthetic immune receptor repertoire was used to assess amplification bias, and residual bias was removed computationally. Per the source publication's procedure: After raw reads were preprocessed to remove errors, the CDR3 was defined following IMGT conventions as running from the conserved cysteine to phenylalanine. Clonality was computed as 1 minus the Shannon entropy, with the entropy normalized by log2 of the number of productive unique TCRs. Whether scalp clones were CD4 or CD8 was inferred by matching scalp TCRbeta sequences against CD4 and CD8 repertoires sorted from blood. TCRdb mirrors the immuneACCESS table, restricted to in-frame sequences. Some clones are absent from its copies; in checked studies, under half trace to an unresolved V gene, and the reason for the others is unknown. That table furnishes V, J and clone size, whereas the DNA furnished D and trimming. This sample is represented by approximately 130,000 clones; 45% to 50% of them were singletons. The ten most abundant clones make up under 12% of the sample.

The sample originates from a study of CD8+ T cells in alopecia areata (dated by TCRdb to the late 2010s). Regarding the complete study: In both human patients and the C3H/HeJ mouse model, the study applied high-throughput TCRbeta sequencing to look at T cell clonal expansion in alopecia areata. Clonality in the scalp was compared among normal scalp (n=4), patchy alopecia areata scalp (n=8), and alopecia totalis/universalis scalp (n=8). Amplification of TCRbeta CDR3 regions was done by immunoSEQ multiplex PCR using 35 Vbeta forward primers and 13 Jbeta reverse primers. RNA came from the PAXgene miRNA kit for fixed scalp, the miRNeasy kit for PBMCs, and the RNeasy kit for mouse skin. Human TCRbeta sequencing covered scalp tissue and sorted CD4+ and CD8+ peripheral blood T cells from patchy and totalis/universalis alopecia areata patients and healthy controls. Paper-wide results and their limitations: Unlike mouse skin, which is dominated by gammadelta T cells, normal human skin has resident alphabeta T cells that are also sequenced, and this complicates analysis of the scalp TCR repertoire. Shared TCR sequences between patients were less evident than in mice, which may be partly attributable to HLA diversity in the patient population. Higher clonality and more expanded CD8+ clones were observed in lesional scalp than in normal scalp, particularly in alopecia totalis/universalis, a finding suggestive of antigenic drive.

The receptor was derived from a human donor with alopecia areata. Input material: NKG2D-low CD8+ T cells sorted from blood. The sample's cell subset or site, from its label and the paper: sorted CD8+ NKG2D-low blood T cells.

Read as DNA, the sequence is TGCAGCGTTGTAGGGGGGGACTCCTACAATGAGCAGTTCTTC. This translates into CSVVGGDSYNEQFF. The sequence links TRBV29-1 to TRBJ2-1; perhaps TRBD2 is the D gene, with 7 bases matching. Trimming at the junction amounts to 4 bases on V and 0 bases on J, and the germline ends lie 10 bases apart. Reading from cysteine to phenylalanine, the CDR3 counts 14 amino acids. CDR3 DNA is the only sequence kept; it has 42 bases, read in frame from the first base. Per the germline V gene, SQVTM is the CDR1 and ANQGSEA is the CDR2.